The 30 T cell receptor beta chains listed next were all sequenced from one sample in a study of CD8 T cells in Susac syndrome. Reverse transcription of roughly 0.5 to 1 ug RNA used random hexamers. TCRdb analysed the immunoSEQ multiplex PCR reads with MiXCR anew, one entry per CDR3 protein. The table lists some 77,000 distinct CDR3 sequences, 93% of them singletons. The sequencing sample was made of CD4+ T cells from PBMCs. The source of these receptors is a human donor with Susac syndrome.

The CDR3 sequence: CASSPFYEQYF. CDR3 nucleotides: TGTGCCAGCAGCCCCTTCTACGAGCAGTACTTC. The chain joins TRBV2 to TRBJ2-7; no reliable D call. The CDR3 is made up of 11 amino acids. Trimming cost V 6 bases and J 3 bases, with 6 bases left between them. CDR1 is SNHLY, CDR2 FYNNEI, per germline.

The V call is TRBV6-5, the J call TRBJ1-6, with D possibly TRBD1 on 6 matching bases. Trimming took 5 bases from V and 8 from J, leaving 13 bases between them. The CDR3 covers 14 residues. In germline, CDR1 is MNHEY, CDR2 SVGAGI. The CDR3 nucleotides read TGTGCCAGCAGTCGCAGGGACAAGGATTCACCCCTCCACTTT. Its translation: CASSRRDKDSPLHF.

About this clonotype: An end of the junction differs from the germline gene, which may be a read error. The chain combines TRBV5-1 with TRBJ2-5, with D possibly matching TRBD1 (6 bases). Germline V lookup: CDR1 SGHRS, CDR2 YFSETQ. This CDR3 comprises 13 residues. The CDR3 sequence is CASSPGQQGTQYF. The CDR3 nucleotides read TGCGCCAGCAGCCCTGGACAGCAAGGGACCCAGTACTTC.

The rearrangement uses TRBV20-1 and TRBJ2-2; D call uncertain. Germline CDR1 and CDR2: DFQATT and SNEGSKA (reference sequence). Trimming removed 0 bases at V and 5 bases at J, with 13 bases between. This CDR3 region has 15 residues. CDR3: CSARDLKERTGELFF. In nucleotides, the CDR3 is TGCAGTGCTAGAGATCTGAAGGAGAGGACCGGGGAGCTGTTTTTT.

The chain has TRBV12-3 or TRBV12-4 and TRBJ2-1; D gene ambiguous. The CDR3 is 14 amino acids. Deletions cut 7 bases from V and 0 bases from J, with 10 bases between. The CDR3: CASTEASSYNEQFF. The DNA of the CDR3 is TGTGCCAGCACCGAAGCGAGCTCCTACAATGAGCAGTTCTTC.

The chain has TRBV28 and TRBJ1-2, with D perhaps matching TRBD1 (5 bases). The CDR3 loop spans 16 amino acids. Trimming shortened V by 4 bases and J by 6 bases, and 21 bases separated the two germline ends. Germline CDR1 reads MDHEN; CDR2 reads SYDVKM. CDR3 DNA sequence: TGTGCCAGCAGTTCCCGTCCCCCCAGTCCAGGGAATGGCTACACCTTC. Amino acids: CASSSRPPSPGNGYTF.

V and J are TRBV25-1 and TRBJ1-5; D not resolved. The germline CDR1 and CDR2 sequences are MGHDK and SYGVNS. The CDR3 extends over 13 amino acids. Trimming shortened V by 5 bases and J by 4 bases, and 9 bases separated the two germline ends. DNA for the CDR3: TGTGCCAGCAGTAATACCTATAATCAGCCCCAGCATTTT. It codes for CASSNTYNQPQHF.

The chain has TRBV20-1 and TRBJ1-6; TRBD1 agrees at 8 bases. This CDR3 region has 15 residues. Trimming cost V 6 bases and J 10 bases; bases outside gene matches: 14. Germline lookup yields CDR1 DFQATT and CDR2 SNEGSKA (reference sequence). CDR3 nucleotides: TGCAGTGCGCCTACCCGCAGGGGGCTCTTCTCACCCCTCCACTTT. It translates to CSAPTRRGLFSPLHF.

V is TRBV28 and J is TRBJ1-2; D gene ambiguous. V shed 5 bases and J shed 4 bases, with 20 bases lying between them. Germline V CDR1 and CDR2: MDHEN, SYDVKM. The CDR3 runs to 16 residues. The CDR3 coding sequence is TGTGCCAGCAGTCTCTCGGGCAGCTCATACGGCTATGGCTACACCTTC. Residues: CASSLSGSSYGYGYTF.

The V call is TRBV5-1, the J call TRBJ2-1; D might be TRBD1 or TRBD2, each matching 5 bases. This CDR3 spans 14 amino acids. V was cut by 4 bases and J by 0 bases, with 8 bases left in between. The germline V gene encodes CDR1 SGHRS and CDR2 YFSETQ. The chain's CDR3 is CASSRDASYNEQFF. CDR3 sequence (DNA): TGCGCCAGCAGCCGGGACGCCTCCTACAATGAGCAGTTCTTC.

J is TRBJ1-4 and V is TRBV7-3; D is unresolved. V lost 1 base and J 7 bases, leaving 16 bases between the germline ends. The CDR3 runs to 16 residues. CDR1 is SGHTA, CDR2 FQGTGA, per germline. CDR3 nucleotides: TGTGCCAGCAGCTTAAGTCGTCCAGGCGGAGGTGAAAAACTGTTTTTT. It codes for CASSLSRPGGGEKLFF.

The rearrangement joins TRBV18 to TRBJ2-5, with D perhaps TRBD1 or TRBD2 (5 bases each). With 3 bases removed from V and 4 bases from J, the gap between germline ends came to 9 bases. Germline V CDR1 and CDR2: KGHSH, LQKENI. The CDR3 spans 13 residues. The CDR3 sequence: CASSPSGAETQYF. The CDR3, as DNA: TGTGCCAGCTCACCTTCCGGGGCAGAGACCCAGTACTTC.

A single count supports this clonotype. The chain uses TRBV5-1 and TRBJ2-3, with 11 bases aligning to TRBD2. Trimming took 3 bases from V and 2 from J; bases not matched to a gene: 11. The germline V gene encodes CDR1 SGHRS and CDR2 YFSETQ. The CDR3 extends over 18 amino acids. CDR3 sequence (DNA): TGCGCCAGCAGCTGGGAGGCCTTAGCGGGGGGGTACACAGATACGCAGTATTTT. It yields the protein CASSWEALAGGYTDTQYF.

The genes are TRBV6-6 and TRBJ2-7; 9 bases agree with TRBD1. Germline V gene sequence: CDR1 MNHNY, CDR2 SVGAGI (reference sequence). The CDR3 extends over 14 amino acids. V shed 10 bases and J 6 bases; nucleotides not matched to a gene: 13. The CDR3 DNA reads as TGTGCCATCCAAAAAGGGGACAGGGTACGCGAGCAGTACTTC. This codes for CAIQKGDRVREQYF.

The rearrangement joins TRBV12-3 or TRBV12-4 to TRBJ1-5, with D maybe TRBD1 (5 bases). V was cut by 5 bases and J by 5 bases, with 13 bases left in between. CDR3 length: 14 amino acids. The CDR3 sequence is CASSPWQGHQPQHF. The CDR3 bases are TGTGCCAGCAGTCCATGGCAGGGCCATCAGCCCCAGCATTTT.

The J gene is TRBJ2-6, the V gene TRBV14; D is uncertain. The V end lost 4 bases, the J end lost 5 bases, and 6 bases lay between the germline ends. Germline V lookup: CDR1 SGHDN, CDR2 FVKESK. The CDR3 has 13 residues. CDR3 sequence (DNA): TGTGCCAGCAGCCTAATGTGGGCCAACGTCCTGACTTTC. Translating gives CASSLMWANVLTF.

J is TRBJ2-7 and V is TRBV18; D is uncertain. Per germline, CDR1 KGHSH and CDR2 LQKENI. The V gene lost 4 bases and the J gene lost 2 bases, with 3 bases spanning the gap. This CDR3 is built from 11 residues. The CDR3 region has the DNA TGTGCCAGCTCACGGACCTACGAGCAGTACTTC. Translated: CASSRTYEQYF.

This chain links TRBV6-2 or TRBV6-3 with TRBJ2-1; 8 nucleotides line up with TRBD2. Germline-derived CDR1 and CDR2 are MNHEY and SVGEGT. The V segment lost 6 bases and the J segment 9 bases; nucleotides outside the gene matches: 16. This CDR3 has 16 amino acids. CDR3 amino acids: CASRPLTRGGLGEQFF. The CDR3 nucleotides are TGTGCCAGCAGACCCCTCACCCGGGGGGGTTTAGGTGAGCAGTTCTTC.

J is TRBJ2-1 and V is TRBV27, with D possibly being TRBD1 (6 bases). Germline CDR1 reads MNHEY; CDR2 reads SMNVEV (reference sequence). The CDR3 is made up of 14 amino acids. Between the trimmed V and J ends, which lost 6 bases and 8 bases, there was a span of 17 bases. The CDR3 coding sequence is TGTGCCAGCAGAAGGCGAGGGGGTATCGATGAGCAGTTCTTC. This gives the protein CASRRRGGIDEQFF.

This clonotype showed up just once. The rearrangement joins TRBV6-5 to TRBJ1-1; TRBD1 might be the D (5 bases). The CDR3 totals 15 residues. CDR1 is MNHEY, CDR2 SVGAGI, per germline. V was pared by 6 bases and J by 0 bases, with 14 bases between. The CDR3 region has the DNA TGTGCCAGCAGGCTGGATGGGACTATGAACACTGAAGCTTTCTTT. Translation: CASRLDGTMNTEAFF.

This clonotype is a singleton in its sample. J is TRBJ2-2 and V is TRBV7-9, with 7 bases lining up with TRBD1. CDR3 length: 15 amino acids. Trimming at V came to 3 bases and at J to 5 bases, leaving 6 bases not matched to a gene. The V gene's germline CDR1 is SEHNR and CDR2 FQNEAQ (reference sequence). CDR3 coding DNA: TGTGCCAGCAGCTTCCGGGACAGCTTTACCGGGGAGCTGTTTTTT. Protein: CASSFRDSFTGELFF.

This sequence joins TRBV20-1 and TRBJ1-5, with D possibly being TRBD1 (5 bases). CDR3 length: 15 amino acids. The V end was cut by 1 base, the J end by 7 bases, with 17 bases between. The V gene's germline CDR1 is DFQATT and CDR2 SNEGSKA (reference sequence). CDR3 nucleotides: TGCAGTGCTAGAGTTGTCGGAGGGGCTAACCAGCCCCAGCATTTT. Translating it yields CSARVVGGANQPQHF.

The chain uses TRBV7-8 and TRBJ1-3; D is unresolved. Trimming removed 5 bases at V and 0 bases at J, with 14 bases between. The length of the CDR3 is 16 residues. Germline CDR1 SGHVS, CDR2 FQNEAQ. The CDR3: CASSPREQSSGNTIYF. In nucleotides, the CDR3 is TGTGCCAGCAGCCCTAGGGAACAGAGCTCTGGAAACACCATATATTTT.

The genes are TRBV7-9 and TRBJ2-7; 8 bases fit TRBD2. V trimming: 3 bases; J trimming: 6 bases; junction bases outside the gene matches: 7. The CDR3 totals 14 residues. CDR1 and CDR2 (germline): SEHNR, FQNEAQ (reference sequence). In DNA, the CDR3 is TGTGCCAGCAGCTTCCCGGCACGGGGGGGCGAGCAGTACTTC. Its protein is CASSFPARGGEQYF. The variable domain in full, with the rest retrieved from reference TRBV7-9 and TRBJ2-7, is DTGVSQNPRHKITKRGQNVTFRCDPISEHNRLYWYRQTLGQGPEFLTYFQNEAQLEKSRLLSDRFSAERPKGSFSTLEIQRTEQGDSAMYLCASSFPARGGEQYFGPGTRLTVT.

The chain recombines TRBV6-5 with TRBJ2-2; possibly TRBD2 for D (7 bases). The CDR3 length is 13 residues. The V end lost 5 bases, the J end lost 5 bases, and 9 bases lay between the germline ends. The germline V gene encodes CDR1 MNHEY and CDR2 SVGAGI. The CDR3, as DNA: TGTGCCAGCAGTAGGGGGGGAACCGGGGAGCTGTTTTTT. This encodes CASSRGGTGELFF.

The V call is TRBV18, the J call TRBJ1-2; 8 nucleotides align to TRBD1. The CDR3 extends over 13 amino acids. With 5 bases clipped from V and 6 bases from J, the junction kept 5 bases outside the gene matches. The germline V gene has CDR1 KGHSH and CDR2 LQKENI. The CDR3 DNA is TGTGCCAGCTCAGCGAACAGGGGGGATGGCTACACCTTC. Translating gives CASSANRGDGYTF.

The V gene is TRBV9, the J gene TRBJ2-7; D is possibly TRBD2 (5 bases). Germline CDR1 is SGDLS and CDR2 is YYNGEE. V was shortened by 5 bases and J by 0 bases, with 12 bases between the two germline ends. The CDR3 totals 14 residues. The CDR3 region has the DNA TGTGCCAGCAGTGGAGCGGTGAGCTCCTACGAGCAGTACTTC. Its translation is CASSGAVSSYEQYF.

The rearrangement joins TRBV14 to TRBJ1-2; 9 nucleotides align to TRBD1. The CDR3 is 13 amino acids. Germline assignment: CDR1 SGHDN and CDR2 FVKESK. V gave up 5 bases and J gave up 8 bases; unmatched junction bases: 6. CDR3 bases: TGTGCCAGCAGCTATCGGACAGGGGAAGGCTACACCTTC. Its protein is CASSYRTGEGYTF.

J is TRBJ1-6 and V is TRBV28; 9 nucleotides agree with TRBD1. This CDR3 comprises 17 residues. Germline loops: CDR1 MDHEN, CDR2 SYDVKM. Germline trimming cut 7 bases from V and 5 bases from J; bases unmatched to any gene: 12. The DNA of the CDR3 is TGTGCCAGCAATTTGAGGACAGGGGCAATAAATAATTCACCCCTCCACTTT. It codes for CASNLRTGAINNSPLHF.

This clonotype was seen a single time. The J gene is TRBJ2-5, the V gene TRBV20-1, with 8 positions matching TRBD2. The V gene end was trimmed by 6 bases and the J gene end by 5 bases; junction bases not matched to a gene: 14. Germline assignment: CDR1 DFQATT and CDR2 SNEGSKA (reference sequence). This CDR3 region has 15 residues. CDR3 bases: TGCAGTGCCACCGGGGGCGGGGGGCCAGGGGAGACCCAGTACTTC. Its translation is CSATGGGGPGETQYF.